This TCR beta chain derives from a study of shared clonotypes between healthy human individuals. This CDR3 contains 12 residues. V shed 2 bases and J shed 3 bases, with 4 bases lying between them. Germline-derived CDR1 and CDR2 are ENHRY and SYGVKD. Using immunoSEQ multiplex PCR, the repertoire was profiled, and TCRdb retains in-frame clones only, with some absent. Among about 870,000 clones listed, more than 85% were seen once. This clone was counted a few times. CD45RO negativity and positive selection for CCR7 defined naive CD8 cells, a population that excluded terminally differentiated effector memory CD45RA+ cells.

This clonotype was obtained from a man aged 25 to 40 in good health. Material: naive CD8+ T cells sorted from blood. The V call is TRBV10-3, the J call TRBJ1-2; D is undetermined. CDR3 region: CAISEADYGYTF. The CDR3 coding sequence is TGTGCCATCAGTGAGGCAGACTATGGCTACACCTTC.